Described below is a single T cell receptor (beta chain) sequence and its context. This CDR3 has 18 residues. Germline lookup yields CDR1 SGDLS and CDR2 YYNGEE. Deletions cut 4 bases from V and 0 bases from J, with 22 bases between. This record belongs to a study of cytomegalovirus exposure and HLA in healthy donors. The study ran its PCR with 60 Vbeta and 13 Jbeta primers. Generated by immunoSEQ multiplex PCR, the TCRdb table keeps only in-frame clones and is missing some. The sample has more than 55,000 clones; 83% are singletons. The rearrangement uses TRBV9 and TRBJ1-1; weak D call: TRBD1 (6 bases). This TCR derives from a young man in good health and CMV-seronegative. Input material: PBMCs. The CDR3 coding sequence is TGTGCCAGCAGCACCGGGCGCGGGGGCAGGGCCCTGAACACTGAAGCTTTCTTT. Translation gives CASSTGRGGRALNTEAFF.